The TCR beta chain under discussion was sequenced for a study of graft-versus-host responses after intestinal transplantation. Whole-study context: After anti-thymocyte globulin induction, recipients took tacrolimus and steroids for 3 to 4 years. Study outcomes and limitations: Analysis identified GvH clones in recipient marrow, with some appearing first in ileum or blood. Within the allografts of patients who had graft-donor T cell macrochimerism, graft-versus-host to host-versus-graft clonal ratios were high.

On this clone: The antigen remains undetermined.

Sequencing used immunoSEQ multiplex PCR; TCRdb keeps in-frame clones, though not all of them. This table has 70,000 to 100,000 clones, 70% to 90% appearing once. Germline trimming cut 5 bases from V and 2 bases from J; bases unmatched to any gene: 10. This CDR3 spans 16 amino acids. Germline values: CDR1 SNHLY, CDR2 FYNNEI. This receptor was taken from a human donor who received an intestinal transplant. The chain employs TRBV2 and TRBJ2-3, with 7 nucleotides matching TRBD2. The sample here was unstimulated CD4+ T cells sorted from spleen or lymph node cells, taken before intestinal transplant. CDR3 nucleotide sequence: TGTGCCAGCAGTTACCAAGCGGGGAGGCCCACAGATACGCAGTATTTT. Its translation: CASSYQAGRPTDTQYF.